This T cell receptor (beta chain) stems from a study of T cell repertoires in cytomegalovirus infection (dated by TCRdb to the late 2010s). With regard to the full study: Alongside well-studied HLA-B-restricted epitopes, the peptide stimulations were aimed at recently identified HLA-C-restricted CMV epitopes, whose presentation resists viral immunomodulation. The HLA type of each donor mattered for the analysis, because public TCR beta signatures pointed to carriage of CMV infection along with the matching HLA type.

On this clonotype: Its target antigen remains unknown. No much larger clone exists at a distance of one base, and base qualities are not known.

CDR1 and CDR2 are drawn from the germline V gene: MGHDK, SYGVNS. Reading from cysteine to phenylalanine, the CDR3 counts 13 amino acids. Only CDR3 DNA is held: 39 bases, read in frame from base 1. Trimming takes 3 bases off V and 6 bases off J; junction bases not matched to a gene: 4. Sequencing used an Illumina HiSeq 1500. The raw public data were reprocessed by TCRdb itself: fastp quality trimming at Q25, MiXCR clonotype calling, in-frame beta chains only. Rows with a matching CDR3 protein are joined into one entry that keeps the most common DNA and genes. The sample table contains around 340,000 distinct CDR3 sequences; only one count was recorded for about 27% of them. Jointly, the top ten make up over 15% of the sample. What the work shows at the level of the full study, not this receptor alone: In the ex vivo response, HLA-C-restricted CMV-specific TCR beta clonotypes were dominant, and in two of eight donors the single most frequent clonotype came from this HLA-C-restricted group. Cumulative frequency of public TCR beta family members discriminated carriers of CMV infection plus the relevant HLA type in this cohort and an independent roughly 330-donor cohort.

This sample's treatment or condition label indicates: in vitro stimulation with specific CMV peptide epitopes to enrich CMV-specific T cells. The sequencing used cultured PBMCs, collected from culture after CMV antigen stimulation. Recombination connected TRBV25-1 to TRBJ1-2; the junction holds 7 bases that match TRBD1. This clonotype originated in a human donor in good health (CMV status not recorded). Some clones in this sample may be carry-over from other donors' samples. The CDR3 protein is CASSETGRHGYTF. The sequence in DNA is TGTGCCAGCAGTGAGACAGGGCGCCATGGCTACACCTTC.